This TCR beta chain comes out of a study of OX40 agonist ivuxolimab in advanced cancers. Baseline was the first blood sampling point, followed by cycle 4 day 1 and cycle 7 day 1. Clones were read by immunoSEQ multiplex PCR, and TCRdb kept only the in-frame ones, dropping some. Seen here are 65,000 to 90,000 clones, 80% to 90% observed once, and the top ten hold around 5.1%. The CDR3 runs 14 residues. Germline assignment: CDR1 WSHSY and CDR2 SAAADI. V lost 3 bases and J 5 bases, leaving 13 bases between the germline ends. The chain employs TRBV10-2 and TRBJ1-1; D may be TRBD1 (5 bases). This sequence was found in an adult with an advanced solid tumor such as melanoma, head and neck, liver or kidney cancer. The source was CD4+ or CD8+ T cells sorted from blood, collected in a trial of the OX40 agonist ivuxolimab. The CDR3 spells CASSDPGGWTEAFF. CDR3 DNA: TGCGCCAGCAGTGATCCGGGGGGATGGACTGAAGCTTTCTTT.